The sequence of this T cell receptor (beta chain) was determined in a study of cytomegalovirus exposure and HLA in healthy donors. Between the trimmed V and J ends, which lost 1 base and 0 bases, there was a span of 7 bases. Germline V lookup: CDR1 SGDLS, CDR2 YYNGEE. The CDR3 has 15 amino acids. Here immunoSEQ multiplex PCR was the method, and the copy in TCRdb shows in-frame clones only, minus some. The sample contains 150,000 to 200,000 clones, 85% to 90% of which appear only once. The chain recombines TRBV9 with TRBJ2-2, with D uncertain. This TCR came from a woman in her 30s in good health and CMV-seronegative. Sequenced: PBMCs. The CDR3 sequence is CASSVISANTGELFF. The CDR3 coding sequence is TGTGCCAGCAGCGTAATTTCCGCGAACACCGGGGAGCTGTTTTTT.